This is a list of T cell receptor beta chains from one sample in a study of T cell repertoires in cytomegalovirus infection. Each CDR3 protein gets one entry after TCRdb re-called the reads with MiXCR. The sample yields 310,000 or so distinct CDR3 sequences, roughly a sixth seen once. Sequenced material: PBMCs. The source is a human donor in good health (CMV status not recorded). Some clones in this sample may be carry-over from other donors' samples. Both conserved end residues are part of each CDR3. A D gene is named only where the DNA matches it firmly. Clone sizes are given selectively: once, few, many, or a class where the clone is expanded.

V: TRBV25-1; length: 16; size: -; J: TRBJ1-1; D: -; DNA: TGTGCCAGCAGCCCCGCGGGGTTTGTCATGAACACTGAAGCTTTCTTT; CDR3: CASSPAGFVMNTEAFF
V: TRBV20-1; length: 13; size: -; J: TRBJ2-3; D: TRBD2; DNA: TGCAGTGCGCGGGACTACCTCGCAGATACGCAGTATTTT; CDR3: CSARDYLADTQYF
V: TRBV7-2; length: 14; size: many; J: TRBJ2-5; D: -; DNA: TGTGCCAGCAGCCCCGGACCTGTGCAAGAGACCCAGTACTTC; CDR3: CASSPGPVQETQYF
V: TRBV12-3/TRBV12-4; length: 14; size: many; J: TRBJ1-5; D: -; DNA: TGTGCCAGCAGTTTCAGAGATAGCAATCAGCCCCAGCATTTT; CDR3: CASSFRDSNQPQHF
V: TRBV24-1; length: 16; size: -; J: TRBJ2-7; D: TRBD1; DNA: TGTGCCACCAGTGATACCAACCGGGACAGGGCAGGGGAGCAGTACTTC; CDR3: CATSDTNRDRAGEQYF
V: TRBV10-3; length: 15; size: -; J: TRBJ2-3; D: TRBD2; DNA: TGTGCCATCAGTGACATAGCGGGCAGCACAGATACGCAGTATTTT; CDR3: CAISDIAGSTDTQYF
V: TRBV18; length: 15; size: -; J: TRBJ2-7; D: TRBD1; DNA: TGTGCCAGCTCATCAGGACAGGGTACCCACTACGAGCAGTACTTC; CDR3: CASSSGQGTHYEQYF
V: TRBV20-1; length: 16; size: -; J: TRBJ1-6; D: -; DNA: TGCAGTGCTAGCCGAGCCGGGGGCCATTATAATTCACCCCTCCACTTT; CDR3: CSASRAGGHYNSPLHF
V: TRBV5-1; length: 13; size: -; J: TRBJ2-7; D: -; DNA: TGCGCCAGCAGCTTGGTGGCAGGGGAGGAGCAGTACTTC; CDR3: CASSLVAGEEQYF
V: TRBV2; length: 14; size: -; J: TRBJ2-4; D: -; DNA: TGTGCCAGCAGTAAGACTAGTCCTGAAAACATTCAGTACTTC; CDR3: CASSKTSPENIQYF
V: TRBV19; length: 14; size: -; J: TRBJ2-1; D: -; DNA: TGTGCCAGTAGTATTATGAACATAGACAATGAGCAGTTCTTC; CDR3: CASSIMNIDNEQFF